The 23 T cell receptor beta chains below all came from one sample that was sequenced in a study of cytomegalovirus exposure and HLA in healthy donors. Researchers ran the PCR with 60 Vbeta and 13 Jbeta primers. TCRdb's table, derived via immunoSEQ multiplex PCR, lists solely in-frame clones and lacks some. The sample records 85,000 to 130,000 clones, approximately 81% being singletons. Sequences were obtained from PBMCs. The source of these receptors is a female donor in good health and CMV-seropositive.

Only a few counts were recorded for this clone. The chain combines TRBV7-2 with TRBJ2-7; no reliable D call. From germline, CDR1 is SGHTA and CDR2 FQGNSA. Trimming stripped 0 bases from V and 5 bases from J, with 5 bases between. CDR3 size: 12 residues. The CDR3 spells CASSLARNEQYF. The DNA for the CDR3 is TGTGCCAGCAGCTTAGCGCGGAACGAGCAGTACTTC.

This clone is a singleton in its sample. V gene TRBV4-1 combines with J gene TRBJ2-1; the match to TRBD2 covers 15 bases. Per germline, CDR1 MGHRA and CDR2 YSYEKL. The CDR3 runs 16 residues. The junction had 2 bases not matched to a gene; V was cut back by 2 bases and J by 6 bases. CDR3 residues: CASSQPGLAGGNEQFF. The CDR3 DNA sequence: TGCGCCAGCAGCCAACCGGGACTAGCGGGGGGCAATGAGCAGTTCTTC.

This sequence joins TRBV4-2 and TRBJ1-2; D is unresolved. V lost 1 base and J lost 4, with 13 bases in between. The CDR3 extends over 15 amino acids. Germline CDR1 and CDR2: LGHNA and YNFKEQ. CDR3 protein: CASSQGLSIGYGYTF. CDR3 in DNA: TGTGCCAGCAGCCAAGGCCTCAGTATTGGCTATGGCTACACCTTC.

This chain joins TRBV30 and TRBJ2-5, with a tentative D call TRBD2 (5 bases). The V gene's germline CDR1 is GTSNPN and CDR2 SVGIG (reference sequence). The CDR3 is made up of 11 amino acids. Trimming left V 5 bases short and J 5 bases short, with 9 bases between. Written as DNA, the CDR3 is TGTGCCTGGGGGTCGGGGGAGACCCAGTACTTC. It is translated as CAWGSGETQYF.

The V and J genes are TRBV20-1 and TRBJ1-1, with unresolved D. V was cut by 4 bases and J by 11 bases, with 14 bases left in between. Germline CDR1 is DFQATT and CDR2 is SNEGSKA (reference sequence). This CDR3 has 11 amino acids. The CDR3, as DNA: TGCAGTGCTACGACCCCGGGAGGGGCTTTCTTT. It translates to CSATTPGGAFF.

The gene calls are TRBV27 and TRBJ2-7; 8 bases map to TRBD2. V dropped 2 bases and J dropped 2; count of bases not matched to a gene: 17. CDR1 is MNHEY and CDR2 is SMNVEV in the germline V gene (reference sequence). This CDR3 has 19 amino acids. CDR3 residues: CASSLRGTRSSPDTYEQYF. Written as DNA, the CDR3 is TGTGCCAGCAGTTTACGCGGGACTAGATCCTCCCCCGACACCTACGAGCAGTACTTC.

This clone occurred once. The chain has TRBV4-1 and TRBJ1-1, with 10 bases that match TRBD1. This CDR3 spans 13 amino acids. The germline gives CDR1 MGHRA, CDR2 YSYEKL. V trimming: 3 bases; J trimming: 7 bases; junction bases outside the gene matches: 2. In nucleotides, the CDR3 is TGCGCCAGCAGCCAGGGGGACAGGGGTGAAGCTTTCTTT. This gives the protein CASSQGDRGEAFF.

A single count supports this clone. The chain couples TRBV7-9 to TRBJ2-5; 9 bases map to TRBD1. CDR3 length equals 13 residues. The V and J ends lost 3 bases and 5 bases, in that order; junction bases with no gene match: 1. Germline values: CDR1 SEHNR, CDR2 FQNEAQ (reference sequence). CDR3 protein: CASSLGTGETQYF. For the CDR3, the DNA is TGTGCCAGCAGCTTGGGGACAGGGGAGACCCAGTACTTC.

This clone has only a few counts. The V call is TRBV19, the J call TRBJ2-2; 10 bases match TRBD1. This CDR3 is built from 15 residues. Germline trimming cut 5 bases from V and 4 bases from J; bases unmatched to any gene: 4. Germline CDR1 and CDR2: LNHDA and SQIVND (reference sequence). The DNA of the CDR3 is TGTGCCAGTAGTTGGGGACAGGGGTCCACCGGGGAGCTGTTTTTT. It yields the protein CASSWGQGSTGELFF.

The CDR3 protein is CASSQDRAGGTRLSEQYF. CDR3 bases: TGTGCCAGCAGCCAAGACCGGGCGGGCGGGACTAGACTCTCCGAGCAGTACTTC. The chain joins TRBV4-2 to TRBJ2-7; the match to TRBD2 covers 8 bases. J lost 6 bases, V lost 0 bases, and 16 bases had no gene match. Germline V gene sequence: CDR1 LGHNA, CDR2 YNFKEQ. The CDR3 runs to 18 residues.

The rearrangement uses TRBV7-9 and TRBJ1-3, with unresolved D. There are 14 residues in the CDR3. Per germline, CDR1 SEHNR and CDR2 FQNEAQ (reference sequence). V was trimmed by 5 bases and J by 0 bases, leaving 8 bases between them. The CDR3 bases are TGTGCCAGCAGCCAATACGGCTCTGGAAACACCATATATTTT. Its translation: CASSQYGSGNTIYF.

This chain joins TRBV11-2 and TRBJ2-5; possibly TRBD2 for D (6 bases). There are 17 residues in the CDR3. The V gene lost 1 base and the J gene lost 5 bases, with 20 bases spanning the gap. Germline V gene data show CDR1 as SGHAT and CDR2 as FQNNGV. DNA for the CDR3: TGTGCCAGCAGCTTAGGAGGTCGAGGAGGGCCGAGGGAGACCCAGTACTTC. Translating gives CASSLGGRGGPRETQYF.

This clone has only a few counts. The genes are TRBV2 and TRBJ1-2; 7 nucleotides match TRBD1. The CDR3 extends over 12 amino acids. CDR1 and CDR2 from the germline V gene are SNHLY and FYNNEI. Trimming cost V 3 bases and J 8 bases; bases outside gene matches: 3. CDR3 in amino acids: CASSDVGQGYTF. CDR3 nucleotide sequence: TGTGCCAGCAGTGATGTGGGACAGGGCTACACCTTC.

This chain joins TRBV7-9 and TRBJ2-7; possible D gene TRBD1, 5 bases. CDR3 length equals 13 residues. V was shortened by 7 bases and J by 5 bases, with 15 bases between the two germline ends. The germline gives CDR1 SEHNR, CDR2 FQNEAQ (reference sequence). CDR3 in amino acids: CASTLGVSHEQYF. The CDR3 nucleotides are TGTGCCAGCACCCTAGGGGTTTCCCACGAGCAGTACTTC.

The V gene is TRBV14, the J gene TRBJ1-4; a weak D match, TRBD1 (5 bases). V lost 1 base and J lost 8, with 20 bases in between. There are 17 residues in the CDR3. Germline V CDR1 and CDR2: SGHDN, FVKESK. The CDR3: CASSQGTAGKFGEKLFF. The CDR3 DNA is TGTGCCAGCAGCCAAGGCACGGCAGGGAAGTTCGGGGAAAAACTGTTTTTT.

This clone came up once. This chain joins TRBV7-2 and TRBJ1-4; D may be TRBD1 (5 bases). Germline CDR1 is SGHTA and CDR2 is FQGNSA. CDR3 length equals 16 residues. Deletions cut 1 base from V and 7 bases from J, with 16 bases between. In DNA form, the CDR3 reads TGTGCCAGCAGCTTAGATATCGGGGGGAGGGGTGAAAAACTGTTTTTT. It specifies CASSLDIGGRGEKLFF.

The CDR3 DNA reads TGTGCCTGGAGTTCTAAAACTGAAGCTTTCTTT. This translates into CAWSSKTEAFF. V usage is TRBV30 and J usage is TRBJ1-1, with D hard to call. Germline CDR1 GTSNPN, CDR2 SVGIG (reference sequence). The CDR3 is 11 amino acids. With 2 bases removed from V and 5 bases from J, the gap between germline ends came to 6 bases.

The chain employs TRBV2 and TRBJ2-2; TRBD2 is a possible D gene (6 bases). With 4 bases removed from V and 4 bases from J, the gap between germline ends came to 13 bases. This CDR3 is 15 amino acids long. Germline assignment: CDR1 SNHLY and CDR2 FYNNEI. CDR3 DNA: TGTGCCAGCAGTGTCCTCGCGGGGAGCACCGGGGAGCTGTTTTTT. Its translation: CASSVLAGSTGELFF. The full variable domain, completed using reference TRBV2 and TRBJ2-2, is EPEVTQTPSHQVTQMGQEVILRCVPISNHLYFYWYRQILGQKVEFLVSFYNNEISEKSEIFDDQFSVERPDGSNFTLKIRSTKLEDSAMYFCASSVLAGSTGELFFGEGSRLTVL.

This chain connects TRBV27 to TRBJ1-4; the D gene is possibly TRBD1 (6 bases). Germline lookup yields CDR1 MNHEY and CDR2 SMNVEV (reference sequence). CDR3 size: 14 residues. Trimming left V 4 bases short and J 7 bases short, with 13 bases between. This CDR3 is CASSSRQVAEKLFF. CDR3 DNA sequence: TGTGCCAGCAGTTCCCGACAGGTTGCTGAAAAACTGTTTTTT.

The chain recombines TRBV11-2 with TRBJ2-1; 12 bases line up with TRBD2. This CDR3 spans 15 amino acids. The V and J ends lost 5 bases and 7 bases, in that order; junction bases with no gene match: 6. Germline V gene lookup returns CDR1 SGHAT and CDR2 FQNNGV. DNA of the CDR3: TGTGCCAGCAGCCCGACTAGCGGGAGTAGGAATGAGCAGTTCTTC. It encodes CASSPTSGSRNEQFF.

V is TRBV5-1 and J is TRBJ2-1; the D is unclear. Looked up from germline, CDR1 is SGHRS and CDR2 is YFSETQ. V lost 2 bases and J 2 bases, leaving 11 bases between the germline ends. CDR3 length equals 15 residues. CDR3 protein: CASSLGSLAYNEQFF. The CDR3 DNA follows: TGCGCCAGCAGCTTAGGTAGTCTAGCCTACAATGAGCAGTTCTTC.

The chain recombines TRBV11-3 with TRBJ2-1; possible D gene TRBD2, 6 bases. This CDR3 contains 14 residues. Trimming shortened V by 1 base and J by 8 bases, and 12 bases separated the two germline ends. Germline CDR1 reads SGHNT; CDR2 reads YENEEA. DNA for the CDR3: TGTGCCAGCAGCTTAGCAACTAGCTTCGATGAGCAGTTCTTC. Its protein product is CASSLATSFDEQFF.

The chain links TRBV27 to TRBJ2-3, with D possibly matching TRBD1 (5 bases). The CDR3 sequence is 17 residues long. Germline CDR1 and CDR2: MNHEY and SMNVEV (reference sequence). V lost 2 bases and J lost 1, with 16 bases in between. CDR3 residues: CASSLIGAQTGTDTQYF. The CDR3 region has the DNA TGTGCCAGCAGTTTAATAGGGGCGCAGACGGGCACAGATACGCAGTATTTT.